The 30 T cell receptor beta chains listed next were all sequenced from one sample in a study (dated by TCRdb to about 2015). The method was 5' RACE. Sequencing was performed on an Illumina MiSeq. TCRdb reran the public reads through fastp at Q25 and MiXCR, keeping productive beta chains. Merged by CDR3 protein, the rows form single entries marked with the most common genes and DNA. The sample table contains about 9,000 distinct CDR3 sequences; only one count was recorded for approximately 45% of them. The ten most abundant clones make up 2.9% of the sample. Cells that were CD4+CD25+CD127-/low were isolated as Tregs. The sequencing input was Tregs sorted from a lymph node. Receptors originate from a female donor with breast cancer.

The V and J genes are TRBV4-1 and TRBJ2-1; unclear D gene. Germline V gene lookup returns CDR1 MGHRA and CDR2 YSYEKL. The CDR3 spans 14 residues. The V end was cut by 2 bases, the J end by 6 bases, with 11 bases between. The DNA of the CDR3 is TGCGCCAGCAGCCAACCGCTCTACGTCAATGAGCAGTTCTTC. This gives the protein CASSQPLYVNEQFF.

The chain couples TRBV27 to TRBJ2-3; possibly TRBD2 for D (6 bases). Trimming stripped 3 bases from V and 4 bases from J, with 14 bases between. This CDR3 spans 15 amino acids. Germline V gives CDR1 MNHEY, CDR2 SMNVEV (reference sequence). The CDR3 region is CASSLETSSSDTQYF. The CDR3 coding sequence is TGTGCCAGCAGTTTGGAAACTAGCAGCTCAGATACGCAGTATTTT.

A few counts support this clonotype. The V gene is TRBV4-1, the J gene TRBJ2-7; 9 positions match TRBD2. The V and J ends lost 0 bases and 4 bases, in that order; junction bases with no gene match: 1. The CDR3 is 14 residues long. From germline, CDR1 is MGHRA and CDR2 YSYEKL. CDR3 nucleotides: TGCGCCAGCAGCCAAGACAGCGGGGGGTACGAGCAGTACTTC. Translation: CASSQDSGGYEQYF.

V and J are TRBV27 and TRBJ2-7; 7 positions match TRBD2. V gave up 6 bases and J gave up 2 bases; unmatched junction bases: 4. Germline V CDR1 and CDR2: MNHEY, SMNVEV (reference sequence). The CDR3 is made up of 13 amino acids. This CDR3 reads CASRLAEAYEQYF. CDR3 DNA: TGTGCCAGCAGGCTAGCGGAGGCCTACGAGCAGTACTTC.

This clonotype occurred a few times. The chain is built from TRBV6-5 and TRBJ1-1, with D possibly being TRBD1 (6 bases). Trimming pared 5 bases from V and 8 bases from J, leaving 18 bases between. The CDR3 is 14 residues long. Germline lookup yields CDR1 MNHEY and CDR2 SVGAGI. Written as DNA, the CDR3 is TGTGCCAGCAGTCCAAAGGTAGGGGGATCGGAAGCTTTCTTT. Its translation: CASSPKVGGSEAFF.

This clonotype is a singleton in its sample. The gene calls are TRBV6-5 and TRBJ2-3, with 12 bases matching TRBD2. V lost 5 bases to trimming and J lost 4 bases; unmatched junction nucleotides: 7. Germline V gene sequence: CDR1 MNHEY, CDR2 SVGAGI. The CDR3 is 16 amino acids. CDR3 loop: CASSARTSGISDTQYF. The CDR3 DNA reads TGTGCCAGCAGTGCCAGGACTAGCGGGATTTCAGATACGCAGTATTTT.

The genes are TRBV21-1 and TRBJ2-1; the table calls TRBD1, which could not be checked here. TRBV21-1 is recorded as a pseudogene. CDR3 length: 15 amino acids. For the CDR3, the DNA is TGTGCCAGCAGCCAAAAACCACTCCGGGGCAAGAACAAGTTCTTC. Amino acid sequence: CASSQKPLRGKNKFF.

The chain employs TRBV11-3 and TRBJ2-2; 7 bases line up with TRBD1. V lost 3 bases and J lost 7; bases outside the gene matches: 5. Germline V gives CDR1 SGHNT, CDR2 YENEEA. This CDR3 is built from 14 residues. In DNA form, the CDR3 reads TGTGCCAGCAGCTTTAGGGGGCGCAACGGGGAGCTGTTTTTT. It specifies CASSFRGRNGELFF.

This clonotype was seen only once. The chain uses TRBV7-8 and TRBJ1-1, with 12 positions matching TRBD1. The J call is in doubt because the DNA end fits TRBJ2-3 better. Germline V lookup: CDR1 SGHVS, CDR2 FQNEAQ. The CDR3 covers 16 residues. Here the CDR3 reads CASSPRDRGQFDTQYF. The DNA of the CDR3 is TGTGCCAGCAGCCCAAGGGACAGGGGGCAGTTCGATACGCAGTATTTT.

This chain connects TRBV4-1 to TRBJ2-5, with TRBD2 matching 9 bases. The V gene's germline CDR1 is MGHRA and CDR2 YSYEKL. Trimming cost V 1 base and J 5 bases; bases outside gene matches: 5. The CDR3 has 15 amino acids. The CDR3 DNA reads as TGCGCCAGCAGCCAAGTAGCGGGAGATAGGGAGACCCAGTACTTC. It yields the protein CASSQVAGDRETQYF.

The chain couples TRBV27 to TRBJ1-2, with a weak D call TRBD1 (5 bases). This CDR3 comprises 14 residues. V shed 2 bases and J shed 7 bases, with 14 bases lying between them. Germline CDR1 MNHEY, CDR2 SMNVEV (reference sequence). The CDR3, as DNA: TGTGCCAGCAGTTTAGGGGGAGGCCACTTTGGCTACACCTTC. This sequence encodes CASSLGGGHFGYTF.

This clonotype occurred once. V is TRBV9 and J is TRBJ1-2, with D maybe TRBD1 (5 bases). The V end lost 0 bases, the J end lost 6 bases, and 18 bases lay between the germline ends. This CDR3 is 16 amino acids long. Germline CDR1 and CDR2: SGDLS and YYNGEE. CDR3 coding DNA: TGTGCCAGCAGCGTAGCCGACAGTCCTTTCTCCCATGGCTACACCTTC. Translating gives CASSVADSPFSHGYTF.

The chain carries TRBV5-1 and TRBJ1-2, with D unclear. The CDR3 has 15 residues. Trimming pared 4 bases from V and 7 bases from J, leaving 20 bases between. Germline CDR1 is SGHRS and CDR2 is YFSETQ. This chain's CDR3 is CASSPRGLMDPGYTF. The CDR3 bases are TGCGCCAGCAGCCCCCGAGGCCTAATGGATCCTGGCTACACCTTC. Filled out from reference TRBV5-1 and TRBJ1-2, the complete variable domain reads KAGVTQTPRYLIKTRGQQVTLSCSPISGHRSVSWYQQTPGQGLQFLFEYFSETQRNKGNFPGRFSGRQFSNSRSEMNVSTLELGDSALYLCASSPRGLMDPGYTFGSGTRLTVV.

This chain joins TRBV7-6 and TRBJ1-1, with TRBD1 matching over 7 bases. CDR3 size: 15 residues. Germline V CDR1 and CDR2: SGHVS, FNYEAQ. J lost 4 bases, V lost 2 bases, and 7 bases had no gene match. CDR3 loop: CASSLYAGGSTEAFF. CDR3 bases: TGTGCCAGCAGCTTATATGCAGGGGGGTCCACTGAAGCTTTCTTT.

This clonotype showed up just a few times. The CDR3 DNA follows: TGCAGCGTTGACGGGGGGGTCGAGACCCAGTACTTC. This gives the protein CSVDGGVETQYF. The chain employs TRBV29-1 and TRBJ2-5; 8 bases align to TRBD2. Germline CDR1 and CDR2: SQVTM and ANQGSEA. V shed 3 bases, J shed 5 bases, and the junction held 2 bases outside the gene matches. The CDR3 loop spans 12 amino acids.

The V call is TRBV7-3, the J call TRBJ2-1; 9 nucleotides line up with TRBD1. The J segment lost 4 bases and the V segment lost 1 base, leaving 2 bases of the junction unmatched. The germline V gene encodes CDR1 SGHTA and CDR2 FQGTGA. This CDR3 has 15 residues. CDR3 region: CASSLMGQGYNEQFF. The DNA of the CDR3 is TGTGCCAGCAGCTTAATGGGACAGGGTTACAATGAGCAGTTCTTC.

The chain joins TRBV6-1 to TRBJ2-7; 9 bases align to TRBD2. Germline CDR1 MNHNS, CDR2 SASEGT. There are 16 residues in the CDR3. Trimming took 1 base from V and 2 from J; bases not matched to a gene: 6. CDR3 protein: CASSEGSGGTPYEQYF. The CDR3, as DNA: TGTGCCAGCAGTGAAGGTAGCGGGGGCACTCCCTACGAGCAGTACTTC.

This clonotype was seen more than once but under ten times. The chain couples TRBV5-1 to TRBJ1-2; D is perhaps TRBD1 (5 bases). The CDR3 runs to 12 residues. CDR1 and CDR2 from the germline V gene are SGHRS and YFSETQ. Trimming pared 4 bases from V and 4 bases from J, leaving 8 bases between. The CDR3 here is CASSPDSYGYTF. CDR3 DNA sequence: TGCGCCAGCAGCCCAGACAGCTATGGCTACACCTTC.

The rearrangement joins TRBV6-5 to TRBJ2-5, with 9 bases identical to TRBD1. CDR3 size: 13 residues. The V and J ends lost 5 bases and 5 bases, in that order; junction bases with no gene match: 3. Looked up from germline, CDR1 is MNHEY and CDR2 is SVGAGI. The CDR3 nucleotides read TGTGCCAGCAGTGTCGGGACAGGGGAGACCCAGTACTTC. Its translation: CASSVGTGETQYF.

The DNA for the CDR3 is TGTGCCAGCAGACCACGTGACAGAGTGAACACTGAAGCTTTCTTT. Its protein product is CASRPRDRVNTEAFF. This chain uses TRBV6-5 with TRBJ1-1; TRBD1 might be the D (5 bases). The CDR3 has 15 amino acids. Trimming stripped 6 bases from V and 0 bases from J, with 14 bases between. The germline V gene has CDR1 MNHEY and CDR2 SVGAGI.

The chain uses TRBV11-2 and TRBJ2-3, with 9 positions matching TRBD1. The germline V gene encodes CDR1 SGHAT and CDR2 FQNNGV. J lost 0 bases, V lost 4 bases, and 5 bases had no gene match. CDR3 length: 16 amino acids. The CDR3 region is CASSYGQGLSTDTQYF. CDR3 DNA: TGTGCCAGCAGCTACGGACAGGGGCTAAGCACAGATACGCAGTATTTT.

The chain recombines TRBV7-2 with TRBJ2-3; 7 bases match TRBD2. V shed 10 bases, J shed 4 bases, and the junction held 14 bases outside the gene matches. Looked up from germline, CDR1 is SGHTA and CDR2 is FQGNSA. The length of the CDR3 is 15 residues. CDR3 nucleotides: TGTGCCACCCCCCGCCGGGGGGTTGGTGCAGATACGCAGTATTTT. It specifies CATPRRGVGADTQYF.

Only a few counts were recorded for this clonotype. The V call is TRBV9, the J call TRBJ1-1; D is uncertain. Germline lookup yields CDR1 SGDLS and CDR2 YYNGEE. CDR3 size: 12 residues. V lost 4 bases and J 5 bases, leaving 9 bases between the germline ends. The DNA for the CDR3 is TGTGCCAGCAGCCAGGTGGGGACTGAAGCTTTCTTT. This gives the protein CASSQVGTEAFF.

This chain links TRBV27 with TRBJ2-1; 7 nucleotides agree with TRBD2. Germline V gene lookup returns CDR1 MNHEY and CDR2 SMNVEV (reference sequence). The CDR3 sequence is 14 residues long. Trimming took 4 bases from V and 2 from J; bases not matched to a gene: 2. The CDR3 coding sequence is TGTGCCAGCAGTTATGGGGGGGCCTACAATGAGCAGTTCTTC. Translating it yields CASSYGGAYNEQFF.

The chain couples TRBV10-3 to TRBJ2-5, with TRBD2 identical over 7 bases. CDR1 ENHRY and CDR2 SYGVKD come from the germline V gene. This CDR3 comprises 16 residues. V lost 3 bases to trimming and J lost 5 bases; unmatched junction nucleotides: 12. The CDR3 protein is CAISDPRESRWETQYF. The CDR3, as DNA: TGTGCCATCAGTGATCCGCGGGAGTCGCGATGGGAGACCCAGTACTTC.

In regard to this clonotype: Because it lacks the conserved phenylalanine or tryptophan at the end, this CDR3 is likely a read error. The chain has TRBV20-1 and TRBJ2-1; no definite D call. In germline, CDR1 is DFQATT, CDR2 SNEGSKA (reference sequence). With 3 bases removed from V and 0 bases from J, the gap between germline ends came to 3 bases. The CDR3 spans 12 residues. Here the CDR3 reads CSARVSYNEQFY. CDR3 DNA: TGCAGTGCTAGGGTCTCCTACAATGAGCAGTTCTAC.

This rearrangement joins TRBV9 to TRBJ2-2; D is possibly TRBD1 (5 bases). Germline-derived CDR1 and CDR2 are SGDLS and YYNGEE. CDR3 size: 15 residues. V shed 2 bases and J shed 3 bases, with 11 bases lying between them. In nucleotides, the CDR3 is TGTGCCAGCAGCGTCCAGGGTTGGGACACCGGGGAGCTGTTTTTT. This codes for CASSVQGWDTGELFF.

The CDR3 loop is CASSQSAGSQETQYF. DNA for the CDR3: TGCGCCAGCAGCCAGTCGGCGGGGTCCCAAGAGACCCAGTACTTC. This rearrangement joins TRBV4-1 to TRBJ2-5, with D possibly matching TRBD2 (6 bases). Germline CDR1 is MGHRA and CDR2 is YSYEKL. The V and J ends lost 3 bases and 1 base respectively, with 12 bases between them. The CDR3 length is 15 residues.

This clonotype was observed a few times. The chain carries TRBV27 and TRBJ2-7; weak D call: TRBD2 (6 bases). Germline V gene sequence: CDR1 MNHEY, CDR2 SMNVEV (reference sequence). V dropped 6 bases and J dropped 2 bases, with 11 bases sitting between them. The CDR3 extends over 13 amino acids. The CDR3 reads CASSLGGTYEQYF. The CDR3, as DNA: TGTGCCAGCAGCCTCGGGGGAACCTACGAGCAGTACTTC.

The chain is built from TRBV11-2 and TRBJ2-1; tentatively, D is TRBD1 (6 bases). This CDR3 comprises 16 residues. With 5 bases removed from V and 1 base from J, the gap between germline ends came to 15 bases. Germline V CDR1 and CDR2: SGHAT, FQNNGV. The CDR3 DNA follows: TGTGCCAGCAGCCAGGGGCGGGCAGGGTCCTACAATGAGCAGTTCTTC. Protein: CASSQGRAGSYNEQFF.